These T cell receptor beta chains were read from a single sample in a study of T cells in Graves' hyperthyroidism and ophthalmopathy. TCRdb processed the multiplex PCR reads anew with MiXCR; each CDR3 protein has one entry. Of about 530,000 distinct CDR3 sequences detected, about a sixth appear once; the ten largest clones hold roughly a sixth. Source material: blood. These receptor sequences come from a woman aged 18-29 years with Graves' ophthalmopathy. Each CDR3 is given with its conserved first and last residue. D genes are given only for firm matches. Size is omitted from some rows. Given values are once, few, many or a class for expanded clones.

>-|-|TRBV7-9|TRBJ2-3
CASSSADGSTDTQYF
TGTGCCAGCAGCTCAGCGGACGGGAGCACAGATACGCAGTATTTT
>many|TRBD2|TRBV20-1|TRBJ2-7
CSARARLAGGPYEQYF
TGCAGTGCTAGAGCCCGCCTAGCGGGCGGTCCCTACGAGCAGTACTTC
>-|TRBD2|TRBV6-1|TRBJ2-1
CAITGLADYNEQFF
TGTGCCATAACTGGACTAGCGGATTACAATGAGCAGTTCTTC
>few|-|TRBV27|TRBJ1-4
CASSRVRVATNEKLFF
TGTGCCAGCAGCCGGGTCAGAGTTGCAACTAATGAAAAACTGTTTTTT
>many|-|TRBV11-2|TRBJ2-6
CASSLIEGSRGANVLTF
TGTGCCAGCAGCTTGATCGAGGGCTCGAGGGGGGCCAACGTCCTGACTTTC
>few|-|TRBV19|TRBJ1-1
CASRRTDYTEAFF
TGTGCCAGTAGAAGGACGGATTACACTGAAGCTTTCTTT
>-|TRBD2|TRBV7-2|TRBJ2-7
CASTLGGGSSYEQYF
TGTGCCAGCACCCTGGGCGGGGGAAGCTCCTACGAGCAGTACTTC
>few|-|TRBV9|TRBJ1-1
CASSVQGFTEAFF
TGTGCCAGCAGCGTGCAGGGATTCACTGAAGCTTTCTTT
>many|TRBD1|TRBV2|TRBJ2-7
CASSRQGMRLEQYF
TGTGCCAGCAGTAGACAGGGTATGAGGCTCGAGCAGTACTTC
>-|-|TRBV11-2|TRBJ2-5
CASSLYGHSQKETQYF
TGTGCCAGCAGCTTATATGGACACTCCCAAAAAGAAACCCAGTACTTC
>many|TRBD1|TRBV12-3/TRBV12-4|TRBJ2-1
CASSGPGQGVDEQFF
TGTGCCAGCAGTGGCCCGGGACAGGGGGTAGATGAGCAGTTCTTC
>-|TRBD2|TRBV4-1|TRBJ2-3
CASSQYSGTSRLTDTQYF
TGCGCCAGCAGCCAGTACTCCGGGACTAGCAGACTCACAGATACGCAGTATTTT
>many|-|TRBV12-3/TRBV12-4|TRBJ1-1
CASSLAYNTEAFF
TGTGCCAGCAGTTTAGCCTATAACACTGAAGCTTTCTTT
>-|-|TRBV6-6|TRBJ1-5
CASSYGSMEPQHF
TGTGCCAGCAGTTACGGTAGTATGGAGCCCCAGCATTTT
>many|TRBD1|TRBV12-3/TRBV12-4|TRBJ2-7
CASSPTGGGYEQYF
TGTGCCAGCAGCCCGACAGGGGGCGGTTACGAGCAGTACTTC
>few|TRBD1|TRBV28|TRBJ1-4
CASSSLDRADEKLFF
TGTGCCAGCAGTTCATTGGACAGGGCGGACGAAAAACTGTTTTTT
>few|-|TRBV18|TRBJ1-3
CASSPPRRDPGNTIYF
TGTGCCAGCTCACCACCCAGGCGGGATCCGGGAAACACCATATATTTT
>few|-|TRBV11-3|TRBJ2-6
CASSLDTGTGANVLTF
TGTGCCAGCAGCTTAGATACAGGGACTGGGGCCAACGTCCTGACTTTC
>-|TRBD2|TRBV2|TRBJ2-5
CASKPGLAGEQETQYF
TGTGCCAGCAAGCCGGGACTAGCGGGAGAACAAGAGACCCAGTACTTC
>few|-|TRBV28|TRBJ1-2
CASSLKGREGYTF
TGTGCCAGCAGTTTAAAGGGTAGGGAAGGCTACACCTTC
>few|-|TRBV20-1|TRBJ1-1
CSAQWSGFGTEAFF
TGCAGTGCTCAGTGGTCAGGGTTTGGTACTGAAGCTTTCTTT
>many|TRBD2|TRBV7-2|TRBJ2-1
CASRSGTSAHNEQFF
TGTGCCAGCAGGTCCGGGACTAGCGCTCACAATGAGCAGTTCTTC
>few|-|TRBV7-2|TRBJ2-7
CASSLDYRLNYEQYF
TGTGCCAGCAGCTTAGATTACCGACTTAACTACGAGCAGTACTTC
>once|TRBD1|TRBV7-8|TRBJ1-1
CASGDRIMNTEAFF
TGTGCCAGCGGGGACAGGATTATGAACACTGAAGCTTTCTTT
>-|TRBD1|TRBV9|TRBJ1-2
CASSVGGGASYGYTF
TGTGCCAGCAGCGTAGGAGGGGGCGCCTCCTATGGCTACACCTTC
>few|TRBD1|TRBV7-8|TRBJ1-1
CASSPTWDRRLNTEAFF
TGTGCCAGCAGCCCGACATGGGACAGGCGATTGAACACTGAAGCTTTCTTT
>-|-|TRBV29-1|TRBJ2-7
CSVIFPQSYEQYF
TGCAGCGTTATATTTCCGCAGTCCTACGAGCAGTACTTC
>many|TRBD2|TRBV6-1|TRBJ2-3
CASSESSGGADTQYF
TGTGCCAGCAGTGAAAGTAGCGGGGGGGCAGATACGCAGTATTTT
>few|TRBD1|TRBV28|TRBJ1-6
CASSLTGESSPLHF
TGTGCCAGCAGTTTAACAGGGGAAAGTTCACCCCTCCACTTT
>many|-|TRBV5-1|TRBJ1-1
CASSSSGQGNTEAFF
-
>-|TRBD2|TRBV7-9|TRBJ2-2
CASSIGLAWTGELFF
TGTGCCAGCAGCATCGGACTAGCGTGGACCGGGGAGCTGTTTTTT
>-|-|TRBV9|TRBJ1-3
CASSTDGEGTIYF
TGTGCCAGCAGCACGGACGGTGAGGGCACCATATATTTT
>many|TRBD2|TRBV6-1|TRBJ2-7
CASSYPSGGGYEQYF
TGTGCCAGCAGCTACCCCTCGGGGGGTGGTTACGAGCAGTACTTC
>few|-|TRBV19|TRBJ2-1
CASSLDMGRYNEQFF
TGTGCCAGTAGTCTCGATATGGGCAGGTACAATGAGCAGTTCTTC
>few|TRBD1|TRBV12-3/TRBV12-4|TRBJ2-2
CASSRTGGMAGELFF
TGTGCCAGCAGCCGTACAGGGGGCATGGCCGGGGAGCTGTTTTTT
>many|-|TRBV5-8|TRBJ1-1
CASSLDRIRSTEAFF
TGTGCCAGCAGCTTGGACAGGATCAGAAGCACTGAAGCTTTCTTT
>-|TRBD2|TRBV2|TRBJ2-5
CASSEGRVQETQYF
TGTGCCAGCAGTGAGGGGAGGGTCCAAGAGACCCAGTACTTC
>many|TRBD1|TRBV30|TRBJ1-6
CAVSTGAAPLHF
TGTGCCGTCTCGACAGGGGCAGCACCCCTCCACTTT
>-|-|TRBV6-5|TRBJ1-1
CASSYSPAQNTEAFF
TGTGCCAGCAGTTACAGTCCTGCTCAGAACACTGAAGCTTTCTTT
>few|TRBD1|TRBV4-3|TRBJ1-1
CASSHLGGATEAFF
TGCGCCAGCAGCCACCTAGGGGGCGCCACTGAAGCTTTCTTT
>-|-|TRBV15|TRBJ1-1
CATSIEKFGLGDTEAFF
TGTGCCACCAGCATAGAGAAGTTCGGCTTAGGGGACACTGAAGCTTTCTTT
>many|-|TRBV30|TRBJ2-7
CAWEDGQGLRYEQYF
TGTGCCTGGGAGGACGGGCAGGGATTAAGGTACGAGCAGTACTTC
>-|-|TRBV27|TRBJ1-1
CASSYPGGPNTEAFF
TGTGCCAGCAGCTATCCCGGCGGCCCGAACACTGAAGCTTTCTTT
>few|-|TRBV24-1|TRBJ2-7
CATSDPQERAYEQYF
TGTGCCACCAGTGATCCTCAGGAAAGGGCCTACGAGCAGTACTTC
>-|-|TRBV27|TRBJ2-5
CASGSGQIQETQYF
TGTGCCAGCGGGTCAGGACAGATCCAAGAGACCCAGTACTTC
>-|TRBD2|TRBV6-2/TRBV6-3|TRBJ2-2
CASSTDGLAGGYPLGGELFF
TGTGCCAGCAGTACCGACGGACTAGCGGGGGGGTACCCCCTCGGAGGGGAGCTGTTTTTT
>many|-|TRBV5-1|TRBJ1-1
CASSVGAGEAFF
TGCGCCAGCAGTGTGGGGGCCGGTGAAGCTTTCTTT
>-|TRBD2|TRBV4-1|TRBJ2-1
CASTLAGGHNEQFF
TGCGCCAGCACCCTAGCGGGAGGGCATAATGAGCAGTTCTTC
>few|-|TRBV14|TRBJ2-1
CASSQDRVGEQFF
TGTGCCAGCAGCCAAGATAGGGTGGGGGAGCAGTTCTTC
>many|TRBD1|TRBV30|TRBJ1-2
CAWNWDRGDGYTF
TGTGCCTGGAATTGGGACAGGGGAGATGGCTACACCTTC
>many|-|TRBV3-1|TRBJ2-5
CASSRDTQYF
TGTGCCAGCAGCCGGGACACCCAGTACTTC
>few|-|TRBV5-1|TRBJ2-2
CASHRDAGELFF
TGCGCCAGCCACAGAGACGCCGGGGAGCTGTTTTTT
>many|-|TRBV5-1|TRBJ2-3
CASSLGLTSTDTQYF
TGCGCCAGCAGCTTGGGGCTAACTAGCACAGATACGCAGTATTTT
>many|TRBD2|TRBV11-2|TRBJ2-2
CASSFSGGVTGELFF
TGTGCCAGCAGTTTCAGCGGGGGGGTCACCGGGGAGCTGTTTTTT
>few|-|TRBV13|TRBJ2-1
CATSWDNEQFF
TGTGCCACCAGTTGGGACAATGAGCAGTTCTTC